What follows is one T cell receptor beta chain and its context. Its antigen has not been determined. Per-base qualities were not stored, and no clone one base away is much larger. Library prep was done by the immunoSEQ multiplex PCR assay. For the multiplex PCR, a mixture combining 60 forward primers for TCR Vbeta segments and 13 reverse primers for TCR Jbeta segments was used. Amplification of the CDR3 region of rearranged TCR beta genes was performed with a multiplex PCR assay on genomic DNA. Amplified TCR beta libraries were sequenced as 87-base-pair reads on the Illumina HiSeq System. Per the source publication's procedure: A later analysis counted 65 million to 90 million unique TCR beta chains across the 670 or so repertoires, and 9 million to 14 million of these chains were shared by at least two donors. Raw reads were error-corrected and collapsed into unique sequences by a nearest-neighbor algorithm in which closely related sequences were merged to remove PCR and sequencing errors. V, D and J gene segments were assigned by aligning CDR3 sequences to IMGT reference sequences. For a sequence to be retained, a match of at least six nucleotides was required to both a V gene segment and a J gene segment. Rearrangements were called productive when the CDR3 lacked stop codons and stayed in frame with V and J; all others were non-productive. CDR3 was defined by IMGT convention, running from the second conserved V-encoded cysteine to the conserved J-encoded phenylalanine. In an earlier analysis of around 600 of the donors, sequences lacking an unambiguous match to a single V gene segment were excluded. An earlier analysis of about 590 of the donors classified V segments as functional when productive rearrangements were above 56.7% and as segregating when the standard deviation between donors was above 5%. A statistical classification framework was built to diagnose cytomegalovirus status from the catalog of TCR beta chain sequences. In a later analysis, V and J genes were assigned by comparing TCR nucleotide sequences against IMGT/GENE-DB human TR gene sequences. The TCRdist pipeline was used in a later analysis to assign CDR3 sequences and most-parsimonious VDJ recombination scenarios. In a later analysis, every TCR beta chain was defined by the combination of its CDR3 amino acid sequence and its V-gene family, and reads without a unique V-gene family were dropped. As a way to deal with suspected cross-contamination and a sequencing artifact, a later analysis dropped over 550 nucleotide sequences that were highly shared and had low generation probability. For each public chain, a later analysis derived a clonal expansion index from normalized ranks of inferred template counts within each repertoire. Generation probabilities in a later analysis came from a VDJ recombination model fitted to out-of-frame rearrangements, and those results were checked against IGoR. Hypergeometric tests were used in a later analysis to score TCR-TCR, TCR-HLA and TCR-CMV co-occurrence, with a repertoire-size bias correction applied to the TCR pairs. To estimate false discovery rates, a later analysis permuted the HLA or CMV assignments 20 times. In a later analysis, co-occurring TCRs were grouped using DBSCAN, with TCRdist sequence similarity added in when clustering inside HLA-allele-positive subsets. Repertoires with fewer than 30,000 or more than 120,000 public chains, plus five repertoires with anomalous nucleotide sharing, were excluded from co-occurrence clustering. Imported from immuneACCESS, the table was reduced by TCRdb to in-frame sequences with V and J called. These copies leave out some clones; in studies compared against another copy, an unresolved V gene accounts for under half, and the cause of the remainder is not known. Clonal size and the V and J genes are those of that table, whereas D and trimming came from the DNA. The sample table holds roughly 99,000 clones, of which roughly 70% were seen once. The ten largest clones represent 14% of the sample.

Cut back by 6 bases and 0 bases, the V and J ends lie 12 bases apart. Taken from the germline V gene, the CDR1 and CDR2 loops are MGHRA and YSYEKL. Inclusive of the bounding cysteine and phenylalanine, the CDR3 is 15 residues long. The kept DNA is CDR3 alone, 45 bases in frame from the first base. The record originates from a study of cytomegalovirus exposure and HLA in healthy donors (dated by TCRdb to the late 2010s). Regarding the research as a whole: An earlier analysis of a few hundred of the donors reported over 250 Gb of sequence data and about 120 million unique TCR beta sequences obtained from about 179 million T cells. Because of strong linkage in the cohort, 5 or 6 DR-DQ haplotypes were treated as single units for association and clustering. In addition to the first cohort of several hundred subjects, a separate validation cohort of under 150 different subjects was used. An earlier analysis of 587 of the donors applied high-throughput TCR beta sequencing to assess whether each TCR beta V gene segment acted as functional or pseudogenic. High-throughput TCR immunosequencing, statistical association of individual TCRs with disease status, and machine learning were combined to predict cytomegalovirus infection status. On average, over 200,000 unique TCR beta nucleotide sequences were sequenced per donor among 398 genotyped donors of the cohort, with about 19% of those sequences being non-productive. Rather than drawing on any new phenotypic data, the later analysis identified candidate immune exposures from TCR beta sequences and the way those sequences occurred across donors. Roughly 300 gigabases of sequencing data and approximately 84 million unique TCR sequences were included in an early release covering under 650 HLA-typed donors. A later analysis re-examined previously published TCR beta repertoires from several hundred donors and added high-resolution HLA genotyping to investigate patterns of TCR occurrence. All discovery cohort repertoires had been generated using a single sequencing platform. Class I and class II HLA loci were covered by the typing at four-digit resolution. Donor age, sex, ethnicity and CMV serostatus were compiled alongside the repertoire data. Typing coverage varied by locus: roughly 620-640 donors for A, B, C, DRB1 and DQB1; more than 500 for DQA1; over 600 for DPA1; 450 to 480 for DPB1. The T cell repertoires of under 750 subjects were profiled by immunosequencing and related to cytomegalovirus serostatus. The study aimed to test whether signatures of past pathogen exposure could be identified by cataloging public T cell receptors. In a later genetic analysis, genome-wide SNP genotypes for about 55% of the roughly 670 donors were used, and that subset was treated as a discovery cohort. Of the roughly 400 genotyped donors, over 65% fell in the genetic ancestry cluster associated with self-reported Caucasian donors. Results and caveats for the whole study, not just this receptor: In a later analysis, HLA-associated TCR beta chains were found to be more clonally expanded and to have lower generation probabilities than equally common non-associated chains. Correlated functional status among segregating V segments might be attributable to linkage disequilibrium, but an unknown experimental factor could not be ruled out. The 87-base-pair reads could not distinguish some IMGT-functional V segments, including TRBV6-2 and TRBV6-3, so those segments were excluded. V-gene and J-gene trimming of TCR beta chains was associated with a missense DCLRE1C variant in a later genetic analysis, and the association was replicated in an independent cohort. Because HLA typing was unavailable for some donors at each locus, only the typed subset was used in association tests. A further reported finding was that TCR beta sequences accurately predicted the HLA-A and HLA-B alleles for most subjects in the first cohort. CMV serostatus was the only immune exposure information available for the cohort. A total of 150 to 200 TCR beta chains were listed by the study as associated with cytomegalovirus. In a later analysis, TCR association rates were found to vary across HLA loci, with the most associated TCRs seen for DRB1 alleles and the fewest for HLA-C alleles. In vitro tests confirmed that three of the cytomegalovirus-associated TCR beta chains recognize cytomegalovirus antigens. The authors suggested that the approach could potentially be generalized to other disease states and immunological phenotypes. When HLA alleles, especially DR and DQ, strongly co-occurred, attributing TCR associations to individual alleles was difficult. Across donors, most TCR sequences were observed very rarely, whereas some public TCRs were present in many individuals. Broadly in line with IMGT annotations, most TCR beta V segments showed up in productive rearrangements about 87% or about 30% of the time in an earlier analysis of about 500 of the donors. The classifier was reported to diagnose cytomegalovirus status with high specificity and sensitivity in both the original cohort and the validation cohort. A cluster of highly shared sequence variants was judged likely to represent a technical artifact of the sequencing pipeline. Compared with the approximately 720-donor mean, donors in an Asian-associated ancestry cluster had fewer N-insertions in productive TCRs, according to a later genetic analysis. At a false discovery rate of 0.05, a later analysis linked approximately 18,000 TCR beta sequences to specific HLA alleles. Presence/absence analyses assumed roughly uniform sequencing depth across donors, an assumption that may not hold. In a later analysis, several top co-occurrence clusters were reported to appear linked to parvovirus B19, influenza, CMV and Epstein-Barr virus. In this cohort, only TCR beta chains were sequenced, and detectable features were limited by the absence of alpha or paired-chain data. A later analysis found that most CMV-associated TCR beta chains appeared HLA-restricted, with HLA associations seemingly driven largely by CMV exposure. Because counts were too low, under 20 rarely observed V segments, including chromosome 9 orphons, were left out of the earlier analysis of 587 of the donors.

The cohort was made up of hundreds of healthy bone marrow donors. At the time of sampling, every cohort member was nominally healthy, though immune exposures that went unrecorded were likely present. The donor was CMV seropositive and belonged to the group of over 250 seropositive cohort members. A peripheral blood sample was collected from each donor, and TCR beta sequencing was performed on peripheral blood mononuclear cells. Genomic DNA extraction from the blood cell samples was performed with the Qiagen DNeasy Blood Extraction Kit. The V and J genes are TRBV4-1 and TRBJ2-1; tentative D gene TRBD2, with 6 bases matching. The sample consisted of PBMCs. This clonotype was obtained from a woman in her 40s in good health and CMV-seropositive. The DNA sequence is TGCGCCAGCAGATACGGGGGAGGCTCCTACAATGAGCAGTTCTTC. Its protein product is CASRYGGGSYNEQFF.